These 27 T cell receptor beta chains were all obtained from the same sample, sequenced in a study of monozygotic twins with inflammatory bowel disease. Using the 5' RACE reads, TCRdb records one entry per CDR3 protein without DNA. This sample's table reports some 99,000 distinct CDR3 sequences. The specimen was blood. All receptors come from a human donor with ulcerative colitis or Crohn's disease, or a healthy co-twin of an affected twin (not recorded which).

V is TRBV11-2 and J is TRBJ2-7; absent DNA, TCRdb's TRBD1 call cannot be checked. The germline V gene has CDR1 SGHAT and CDR2 FQNNGV. This CDR3 has 15 residues. The CDR3 protein is CASRVSGTGTYEQYF.

The CDR3 spells CASSLAARPDTQYF. This rearrangement joins TRBV5-4 to TRBJ2-3. CDR1 is SGHNT, CDR2 YYREEE, per germline (reference sequence). This CDR3 has 14 amino acids.

This rearrangement joins TRBV2 to TRBJ2-7; TCRdb returns TRBD2, unconfirmable since there is no DNA. Germline assignment: CDR1 SNHLY and CDR2 FYNNEI. The CDR3 sequence is 15 residues long. The CDR3 reads CASSEAASAIYEQYF.

This rearrangement joins TRBV5-1 to TRBJ2-7; TCRdb's assignment of TRBD2 cannot be checked, as there is no DNA. The CDR3 extends over 15 amino acids. Germline V gene sequence: CDR1 SGHRS, CDR2 YFSETQ. The CDR3 loop is CASSPLAGVVYEQYF.

CDR3 region: CAISESGRLPVSVEQFF. This chain joins TRBV10-3 and TRBJ2-1; the TRBD2 assignment by TCRdb is unverifiable without DNA. The CDR3 is made up of 17 amino acids. Germline V gene lookup returns CDR1 ENHRY and CDR2 SYGVKD.

The genes are TRBV5-1 and TRBJ2-5. The V gene's germline CDR1 is SGHRS and CDR2 YFSETQ. The CDR3 consists of 14 residues. The CDR3: CASSLEGVQETQYF.

The V gene is TRBV9, the J gene TRBJ2-1; the D call from TCRdb, TRBD2, cannot be confirmed without DNA. This CDR3 comprises 14 residues. The germline V gene has CDR1 SGDLS and CDR2 YYNGEE. The CDR3 is CASSITSGYNDQFF.

The CDR3 is CASSPEFTSGSRADTQYF. The chain has TRBV12-3 or TRBV12-4 and TRBJ2-3; TCRdb's D call of TRBD2 is untestable without DNA. CDR3 length: 18 residues.

The chain has TRBV5-4 and TRBJ2-1; TCRdb designates TRBD2, a call that cannot be tested without DNA. This CDR3 spans 17 amino acids. Germline V lookup: CDR1 SGHNT, CDR2 YYREEE (reference sequence). CDR3 residues: CASSLGLAGGPRDEQFF.

The V gene is TRBV10-3, the J gene TRBJ1-1; there is no DNA to check the TCRdb D call of TRBD1. CDR3 length: 15 amino acids. The germline V gene encodes CDR1 ENHRY and CDR2 SYGVKD. CDR3 sequence: CAISEWAGTNTEAFF.

The gene calls are TRBV5-1 and TRBJ1-2. Per germline, CDR1 SGHRS and CDR2 YFSETQ. The CDR3 consists of 14 residues. CDR3: CASSLSQGGYGYTF.

The rearrangement uses TRBV6-1 and TRBJ1-1. Germline values: CDR1 MNHNS, CDR2 SASEGT. The CDR3 has 14 amino acids. CDR3 sequence: CASSDRAWVTEAFF.

This rearrangement joins TRBV6-2 or TRBV6-3 to TRBJ1-2; TCRdb gives TRBD1 as the D gene, but with no DNA this cannot be confirmed. This CDR3 is built from 15 residues. Germline V gene sequence: CDR1 MNHEY, CDR2 SVGEGT. The CDR3 protein is CASSYDGTGGYGYTF.

The chain recombines TRBV20-1 with TRBJ1-1; lacking DNA, the TRBD1 call made by TCRdb goes unchecked. The CDR3 length is 16 residues. Germline V gene lookup returns CDR1 DFQATT and CDR2 SNEGSKA (reference sequence). CDR3 amino acids: CSAPGRGRRMNTEAFF.

The chain uses TRBV6-1 and TRBJ2-3; TCRdb calls TRBD2, which cannot be checked without DNA. Germline-derived CDR1 and CDR2 are MNHNS and SASEGT. This CDR3 spans 18 amino acids. The CDR3 spells CASRLPRRSGVYHDTQYF.

The rearrangement joins TRBV12-3 or TRBV12-4 to TRBJ2-1; TCRdb picks TRBD2, but there is no DNA to check that call. CDR3 size: 14 residues. CDR3 residues: CASSGTSGINEQFF.

This chain joins TRBV10-3 and TRBJ2-7; the TRBD2 assignment by TCRdb is unverifiable without DNA. Germline V gene data show CDR1 as ENHRY and CDR2 as SYGVKD. The CDR3 has 18 amino acids. The CDR3: CAISPGGTSGFDYYEQYF.

This sequence joins TRBV5-1 and TRBJ2-7; there is no DNA to check the TCRdb D call of TRBD1. Germline assignment: CDR1 SGHRS and CDR2 YFSETQ. The CDR3 has 14 amino acids. The CDR3 protein is CASSTRDRRYEQYF. The complete variable domain, with remaining parts taken from reference TRBV5-1 and TRBJ2-7, reads KAGVTQTPRYLIKTRGQQVTLSCSPISGHRSVSWYQQTPGQGLQFLFEYFSETQRNKGNFPGRFSGRQFSNSRSEMNVSTLELGDSALYLCASSTRDRRYEQYFGPGTRLTVT.

J is TRBJ2-1 and V is TRBV20-1; TCRdb gives TRBD2 as the D gene, but with no DNA this cannot be confirmed. The CDR3 contains 16 residues. Germline CDR1 and CDR2: DFQATT and SNEGSKA (reference sequence). CDR3 loop: CSALGPRAGGNNEQFF.

This chain uses TRBV6-5 with TRBJ1-1; TCRdb reports TRBD1, a call that lacks DNA to check it against. The CDR3 covers 15 residues. Germline V gives CDR1 MNHEY, CDR2 SVGAGI. The chain's CDR3 is CASSYPPQVGAEAFF.

The V call is TRBV7-2, the J call TRBJ1-1; TCRdb returns TRBD1, unconfirmable since there is no DNA. Per the germline V gene, CDR1 is SGHTA and CDR2 is FQGNSA. The CDR3 has 14 amino acids. The CDR3 loop is CASSSLGDLAEAFF.

This rearrangement joins TRBV5-1 to TRBJ2-1; with no DNA, the TCRdb D assignment of TRBD1 cannot be verified. This CDR3 has 17 amino acids. Looked up from germline, CDR1 is SGHRS and CDR2 is YFSETQ. This CDR3 is CASRPRDVLGTYNEQFF.

The genes are TRBV20-1 and TRBJ1-1. The CDR3 has 12 residues. Germline V gene sequence: CDR1 DFQATT, CDR2 SNEGSKA (reference sequence). The CDR3 loop reads CSAFGGDTEAFF.

V is TRBV12-3 or TRBV12-4 and J is TRBJ2-7. The length of the CDR3 is 14 residues. The CDR3 sequence: CASRTGRNSYEQYF.

The chain couples TRBV10-3 to TRBJ1-5; checking the TCRdb D call of TRBD1 is not possible without DNA. This CDR3 spans 19 amino acids. Per germline, CDR1 ENHRY and CDR2 SYGVKD. The CDR3 here is CAISAHRDRSPNEGQPQHF.

CDR3 residues: CASSLGAGVGMNTEAFF. The chain couples TRBV5-1 to TRBJ1-1; TCRdb proposes TRBD1, but this gene call is untestable without DNA. The CDR3 has 17 amino acids. Germline-derived CDR1 and CDR2 are SGHRS and YFSETQ.

J is TRBJ2-7 and V is TRBV7-2; the D call of TRBD2 rests on TCRdb alone, since no DNA is present to check it. This CDR3 contains 14 residues. Per germline, CDR1 SGHTA and CDR2 FQGNSA. CDR3 region: CASSLASGFYEQYF.